This T cell receptor beta chain was sequenced during a study of OX40 agonist ivuxolimab in advanced cancers. Profiled with immunoSEQ multiplex PCR; TCRdb holds only in-frame clones, not every one. The table lists over 65,000 clones, 86% of them singletons. Germline V gene sequence: CDR1 PRHDT, CDR2 FYEKMQ (reference sequence). Between the trimmed V and J ends, which lost 0 bases and 2 bases, there was a span of 14 bases. This CDR3 is 16 amino acids long. Note on this clone: The target antigen is unknown.

Findings and caveats of the study: In general, CD8+ T cells held more expanded clones than CD4+ did, on average. With doses of 0.1 to 3.0 mg/kg, CD4+ and CD8+ blood T cells had undergone clonal expansion by week 6.

The sampling schedule covered blood at baseline, cycle 4 day 1, and cycle 7 day 1. The TCR originated in an adult with an advanced solid tumor such as melanoma, head and neck, liver or kidney cancer. The J gene is TRBJ2-7, the V gene TRBV13; maybe TRBD2 (5 bases). The sequencing here drew on CD4+ or CD8+ T cells sorted from blood, taken in a trial of the OX40 agonist ivuxolimab. CDR3 sequence reads: CASSLGGAERTYEQYF. CDR3 in DNA: TGTGCCAGCAGCTTAGGAGGAGCGGAAAGAACCTACGAGCAGTACTTC.